The 30 T cell receptor beta chains below were found in one sample sequenced in a study of sequential checkpoint blockade in melanoma. Regarding treatment: randomized to nivolumab then ipilimumab (arm A) or the reverse (arm B). The method was immunoSEQ multiplex PCR; TCRdb's version includes in-frame clones alone and lacks a portion of them. The sample shows 17,000 or so clones, 73% of them seen only once. This material consisted of CD8+ T cells sorted from blood (inferred from file names), taken from a patient given nivolumab and ipilimumab in sequence. These receptors originate from a human donor with melanoma.

J is TRBJ2-3 and V is TRBV29-1; perhaps TRBD2 as D (5 bases). CDR1 is SQVTM and CDR2 is ANQGSEA in the germline V gene. V gave up 4 bases and J gave up 8 bases, with 22 bases separating them. The CDR3 extends over 15 amino acids. CDR3 sequence reads: CSVVGLAPLEATQYF. CDR3 DNA sequence: TGCAGCGTTGTAGGGCTAGCCCCCCTCGAGGCTACGCAGTATTTT.

The chain carries TRBV11-2 and TRBJ1-2; D possibly corresponds to TRBD1 (5 bases). Trimming took off 6 bases at V and 7 bases at J, with 18 bases between the two ends. The CDR3 covers 14 residues. Germline lookup yields CDR1 SGHAT and CDR2 FQNNGV. The DNA of the CDR3 is TGTGCCAGCAGTGTTAGGGGAAATAGTGGTGGCTACACCTTC. This sequence encodes CASSVRGNSGGYTF.

The chain links TRBV10-2 to TRBJ1-1, with D possibly matching TRBD1 (5 bases). The CDR3 runs 11 residues. CDR1 and CDR2 from the germline V gene are WSHSY and SAAADI. Trimming removed 2 bases at V and 10 bases at J, with 8 bases between. The CDR3 nucleotides are TGCGCCAGCAGTGAGCGGGGGTCAGCTTTCTTT. It is translated as CASSERGSAFF.

The V call is TRBV5-1, the J call TRBJ1-1, with D possibly matching TRBD1 (6 bases). The CDR3 length is 14 residues. The ends were cut back, 2 bases at V and 4 bases at J, with 12 bases in the middle. CDR1 SGHRS and CDR2 YFSETQ come from the germline V gene. CDR3 DNA: TGCGCCAGCAGCTTCCCCGGGACAAGCACTGAAGCTTTCTTT. Its translation: CASSFPGTSTEAFF.

The genes are TRBV4-3 and TRBJ2-7; tentatively, D is TRBD2 (5 bases). V lost 0 bases, J lost 5 bases, and 11 bases lay in between. The CDR3 has 14 residues. Germline CDR1 and CDR2: LGHNA and YSLEER. CDR3: CASSQDRGFNEQYF. In DNA form, the CDR3 reads TGCGCCAGCAGCCAAGACCGAGGGTTTAACGAGCAGTACTTC.

V is TRBV2 and J is TRBJ2-3, with a weak D call TRBD1 (5 bases). Trimming took 8 bases from V and 0 from J, leaving 9 bases between them. This CDR3 is 13 amino acids long. Germline CDR1 reads SNHLY; CDR2 reads FYNNEI. The CDR3 is CASLQVSTDTQYF. The CDR3 bases are TGTGCCAGCTTACAGGTTAGCACAGATACGCAGTATTTT.

This clone is termed large. The sample holds other DNA sequences that translate to the same CDR3. The chain joins TRBV19 to TRBJ1-1, with 10 bases that match TRBD1. J was trimmed by 4 bases and V by 9 bases; bases with no gene match: 2. The germline gives CDR1 LNHDA, CDR2 SQIVND (reference sequence). The CDR3 sequence is 12 residues long. As DNA, the CDR3 is TGTGCCAGCCGGACAGGGGGCACTGAAGCTTTCTTT. This translates into CASRTGGTEAFF.

This rearrangement joins TRBV7-9 to TRBJ1-2; TRBD1 matches 7 bases. Per germline, CDR1 SEHNR and CDR2 FQNEAQ (reference sequence). Trimming took 5 bases from V and 4 from J; bases not matched to a gene: 13. This CDR3 region has 16 residues. DNA for the CDR3: TGTGCCAGCAGCCCTGCCCAGGGGGTGGGAGGCTATGGCTACACCTTC. Amino acid sequence: CASSPAQGVGGYGYTF.

The genes are TRBV7-9 and TRBJ2-5, with 7 bases aligning to TRBD1. Per the germline V gene, CDR1 is SEHNR and CDR2 is FQNEAQ (reference sequence). This CDR3 has 16 amino acids. J gave up 3 bases and V 5 bases, and 12 bases lay outside the gene matches. The DNA for the CDR3 is TGTGCCAGCAGCCATAGACAGGGCTTGGAGGAAGAGACCCAGTACTTC. Its translation: CASSHRQGLEEETQYF.

This chain links TRBV6-1 with TRBJ2-7; 7 positions match TRBD1. Per germline, CDR1 MNHNS and CDR2 SASEGT. Trimming cost V 6 bases and J 3 bases; bases outside gene matches: 8. The CDR3 has 14 amino acids. The CDR3 sequence: CASSSPGGHYEQYF. CDR3 coding DNA: TGTGCCAGCAGCTCTCCAGGGGGTCACTACGAGCAGTACTTC.

This clone was seen a few times. The junction shows a germline mismatch at one end, possibly a read error. The J gene is TRBJ2-7, the V gene TRBV7-2; 8 bases match TRBD1. Germline CDR1 SGHTA, CDR2 FQGNSA. The CDR3 is made up of 15 amino acids. The CDR3, as DNA: TGCGCCAGCAGCCAAGGTGGGACAGGAGCCTACGAGCAGTACTTC. It is translated as CASSQGGTGAYEQYF.

As regards this clone: The same CDR3 arises from other DNA sequences in this sample as well. This CDR3 is CASSRTGQYEQYF. CDR3 nucleotides: TGTGCCAGCAGTCGGACAGGGCAATACGAGCAGTACTTC. The V call is TRBV27, the J call TRBJ2-7; 8 bases are shared with TRBD1. The length of the CDR3 is 13 residues. The trim removed 5 bases at V and 4 bases at J, leaving 4 bases unmatched. Germline-derived CDR1 and CDR2 are MNHEY and SMNVEV (reference sequence).

The chain joins TRBV27 to TRBJ1-3; D remains ambiguous. Trimming removed 8 bases from V and 2 bases from J, with 7 bases in between. The germline V gene encodes CDR1 MNHEY and CDR2 SMNVEV (reference sequence). CDR3 size: 12 residues. CDR3 DNA: TGTGCCAGCGGCCCCACTGGAAACACCATATATTTT. Amino acids: CASGPTGNTIYF.

This clone was detected only a few times. CDR3: CASSIRDSTYTEAFF. CDR3 in DNA: TGTGCCAGTAGTATTCGAGACAGTACCTACACTGAAGCTTTCTTT. The chain has TRBV19 and TRBJ1-1, with D maybe TRBD1 (5 bases). The CDR3 is made up of 15 amino acids. The V and J ends lost 3 bases and 3 bases respectively, with 14 bases between them. The germline CDR1 and CDR2 sequences are LNHDA and SQIVND (reference sequence).

For the CDR3, the DNA is TGCGCCAGCAGCTCCCTTGAGGGACAGGGGGCCTACGAGCAGTACTTC. Protein product: CASSSLEGQGAYEQYF. This chain joins TRBV5-1 and TRBJ2-5; 11 nucleotides agree with TRBD1. The J call is uncertain, as TRBJ2-7 better fits the DNA end. In germline, CDR1 is SGHRS, CDR2 YFSETQ. The CDR3 runs 16 residues.

The genes are TRBV11-2 and TRBJ2-5, with D possibly TRBD2 on 5 matching bases. CDR3 length: 15 residues. CDR1 SGHAT and CDR2 FQNNGV come from the germline V gene. V lost 1 base to trimming and J lost 6 bases, with 15 bases between them. CDR3 DNA: TGTGCCAGCAGCTTAGGGTCGGGGTCTCGGAAGACCCAGTACTTC. This gives the protein CASSLGSGSRKTQYF.

The chain is built from TRBV6-1 and TRBJ1-2; 7 nucleotides line up with TRBD1. The CDR3 has 15 residues. Germline V lookup: CDR1 MNHNS, CDR2 SASEGT. With 5 bases clipped from V and 6 bases from J, the junction kept 12 bases outside the gene matches. The CDR3 reads CASSTRTGTAHGYTF. The CDR3 bases are TGTGCCAGCAGTACTCGGACCGGGACAGCCCATGGCTACACCTTC.

V is TRBV28 and J is TRBJ1-1; D not resolved. This CDR3 is built from 15 residues. The V and J ends lost 0 bases and 0 bases respectively, with 8 bases between them. CDR1 and CDR2 from the germline V gene are MDHEN and SYDVKM. This CDR3 reads CASSLWRLMNTEAFF. CDR3 DNA: TGTGCCAGCAGTTTATGGCGGTTAATGAACACTGAAGCTTTCTTT.

The chain employs TRBV4-1 and TRBJ1-2, with 9 nucleotides matching TRBD1. CDR1 and CDR2 from the germline V gene are MGHRA and YSYEKL. With 4 bases clipped from V and 13 bases from J, the junction kept 16 bases outside the gene matches. The CDR3 spans 15 residues. The CDR3 region has the DNA TGCGCCAGCAGCCCAAAGCCGGGACAGGGATTTGCGGGCACCTTC. As protein: CASSPKPGQGFAGTF.

The chain has TRBV10-3 and TRBJ2-7; TRBD2 aligns across 10 bases. The CDR3 is 14 residues long. Germline lookup yields CDR1 ENHRY and CDR2 SYGVKD. V lost 5 bases to trimming and J lost 0 bases; unmatched junction nucleotides: 1. This chain's CDR3 is CAISPSGSSYEQYF. The CDR3 DNA sequence: TGTGCCATCAGTCCTAGCGGGAGCTCCTACGAGCAGTACTTC.

The rearrangement joins TRBV19 to TRBJ1-5; D is undetermined. The length of the CDR3 is 12 residues. Germline V gene lookup returns CDR1 LNHDA and CDR2 SQIVND (reference sequence). Trimming took off 7 bases at V and 5 bases at J, with 9 bases between the two ends. The CDR3 DNA sequence: TGTGCCAGTACCTTCGGGTATCAGCCCCAGCATTTT. This encodes CASTFGYQPQHF. The full variable domain, with the rest looked up from reference TRBV19 and TRBJ1-5, is DGGITQSPKYLFRKEGQNVTLSCEQNLNHDAMYWYRQDPGQGLRLIYYSQIVNDFQKGDIAEGYSVSREKKESFPLTVTSAQKNPTAFYLCASTFGYQPQHFGDGTRLSIL.

The chain couples TRBV19 to TRBJ1-2; D unresolved. The CDR3 runs to 14 residues. Trimming left V 3 bases short and J 4 bases short, with 12 bases between. Germline CDR1 is LNHDA and CDR2 is SQIVND (reference sequence). CDR3 amino acids: CASSMVPGTYGYTF. The DNA for the CDR3 is TGTGCCAGTAGTATGGTGCCAGGAACCTATGGCTACACCTTC.

V gene TRBV9 combines with J gene TRBJ1-4, with D tentatively TRBD1 (6 bases). V shed 5 bases and J shed 7 bases, with 21 bases lying between them. CDR1 and CDR2 from the germline V gene are SGDLS and YYNGEE. This CDR3 spans 16 amino acids. The chain's CDR3 is CASSGEGGRGIEKLFF. Written as DNA, the CDR3 is TGTGCCAGCAGTGGCGAGGGGGGGCGCGGAATTGAAAAACTGTTTTTT.

The DNA for the CDR3 is TGTGCCAGCAGCTTAGGGGGGCAGGAGCAGTACTTC. Amino acids: CASSLGGQEQYF. V and J are TRBV7-2 and TRBJ2-7, with a tentative D call TRBD1 (6 bases). V lost 1 base, J lost 7 bases, and 8 bases lay in between. This CDR3 region has 12 residues. Per the germline V gene, CDR1 is SGHTA and CDR2 is FQGNSA.

This clone was counted a single time. This chain joins TRBV10-2 and TRBJ2-1; 7 nucleotides line up with TRBD1. J was trimmed by 6 bases and V by 5 bases; bases with no gene match: 4. This CDR3 is built from 13 residues. CDR1 WSHSY and CDR2 SAAADI come from the germline V gene. The DNA for the CDR3 is TGCGCCAGCAGTACCCCAGGGGGCAATGAGCAGTTCTTC. It codes for CASSTPGGNEQFF.

This chain links TRBV27 with TRBJ2-7; TRBD2 agrees at 10 bases. CDR3 length: 14 residues. The germline gives CDR1 MNHEY, CDR2 SMNVEV (reference sequence). V was clipped by 3 bases and J by 2 bases; unmatched bases: 1. The CDR3 spells CASSFSGGAYEQYF. CDR3 bases: TGTGCCAGCAGTTTCAGCGGGGGGGCCTACGAGCAGTACTTC.

This clone turned up a few times. The chain joins TRBV19 to TRBJ2-1, with 11 bases aligning to TRBD2. The V segment lost 6 bases and the J segment 5 bases; nucleotides outside the gene matches: 3. The CDR3 spans 14 residues. Germline CDR1 is LNHDA and CDR2 is SQIVND (reference sequence). CDR3: CASRLAGGDNEQFF. The CDR3 nucleotides are TGTGCCAGTAGGTTAGCGGGAGGGGACAATGAGCAGTTCTTC.

The chain uses TRBV7-9 and TRBJ1-2, with a weak D call TRBD1 (5 bases). Germline V lookup: CDR1 SEHNR, CDR2 FQNEAQ (reference sequence). The CDR3 is 14 amino acids. Trimming stripped 4 bases from V and 0 bases from J, with 9 bases between. For the CDR3, the DNA is TGTGCCAGCAGCTCGACAGAAACTAACTATGGCTACACCTTC. Translation gives CASSSTETNYGYTF. Variable domain in full (rest from reference TRBV7-9 and TRBJ1-2): DTGVSQNPRHKITKRGQNVTFRCDPISEHNRLYWYRQTLGQGPEFLTYFQNEAQLEKSRLLSDRFSAERPKGSFSTLEIQRTEQGDSAMYLCASSSTETNYGYTFGSGTRLTVV.

The chain employs TRBV25-1 and TRBJ1-5; D possibly corresponds to TRBD1 (5 bases). The CDR3 totals 13 residues. Trimming stripped 5 bases from V and 6 bases from J, with 11 bases between. Germline loops: CDR1 MGHDK, CDR2 SYGVNS. This chain's CDR3 is CASSPLGGQPQHF. As DNA, the CDR3 is TGTGCCAGCAGTCCTCTCGGGGGTCAGCCCCAGCATTTT. Looking up the rest from reference TRBV25-1 and TRBJ1-5 gives the full variable domain: EADIYQTPRYLVIGTGKKITLECSQTMGHDKMYWYQQDPGMELHLIHYSYGVNSTEKGDLSSESTVSRIRTEHFPLTLESARPSHTSQYLCASSPLGGQPQHFGDGTRLSIL.

This clone was seen a handful of times. The rearrangement uses TRBV11-2 and TRBJ1-1, with 7 bases matching TRBD1. Germline V gives CDR1 SGHAT, CDR2 FQNNGV. The V gene end was trimmed by 5 bases and the J gene end by 1 base; junction bases not matched to a gene: 10. The CDR3 runs to 16 residues. In nucleotides, the CDR3 is TGTGCCAGCAGCCCCGTGTCACAGGGGACGAACACTGAAGCTTTCTTT. Protein sequence: CASSPVSQGTNTEAFF.